One sample yielded the 14 T cell receptor beta chains listed below, sequenced in a study of vaccination effects on CD4 cells after COVID-19. Their antigens remain unidentified. ViraFEST expansion of antigen-specific CD4+ T cells with viral peptide pools preceded sequencing. Having been cultured for around ten days, the cells underwent CD4+ T cell isolation. Produced via immunoSEQ multiplex PCR; TCRdb's table is partial and in-frame only. Of about 79,000 clones in the sample, roughly 74% were seen once. This specimen was CD4+ T cells from PBMCs cultured with HCoV-229E spike peptides, taken before COVID-19 vaccination. Every receptor here comes from a human donor who received a COVID-19 vaccine.

The chain employs TRBV12-5 and TRBJ1-4; unclear D gene. Germline V gives CDR1 LGHNT, CDR2 FRNRAP. The CDR3 has 18 residues. V lost 4 bases and J lost 8, with 26 bases in between. The CDR3 spells CASGSLPDGRTEIEKLFF. DNA of the CDR3: TGTGCTAGTGGTTCCCTCCCTGACGGGAGGACTGAGATAGAAAAACTGTTTTTT.

V is TRBV24-1 and J is TRBJ2-3; D unclear. Germline V gene data show CDR1 as KGHDR and CDR2 as SFDVKD. The V and J ends lost 3 bases and 4 bases respectively, with 16 bases between them. The CDR3 loop spans 16 amino acids. The DNA for the CDR3 is TGTGCCACCAGTGATGCCCCGCTGGTAGGTTCAGATACGCAGTATTTT. As protein: CATSDAPLVGSDTQYF.

The V and J genes are TRBV6-5 and TRBJ1-1, with a weak D call TRBD1 (5 bases). The CDR3 sequence is 14 residues long. Germline values: CDR1 MNHEY, CDR2 SVGAGI. Trimming removed 8 bases from V and 0 bases from J, with 13 bases in between. The CDR3 DNA reads TGTGCCAGCGCGGGGAGGGGTCTGAACACTGAAGCTTTCTTT. Amino acid sequence: CASAGRGLNTEAFF.

The chain has TRBV19 and TRBJ1-3, with 8 bases that match TRBD1. The germline CDR1 and CDR2 sequences are LNHDA and SQIVND (reference sequence). The CDR3 spans 15 residues. The trim removed 5 bases at V and 5 bases at J, leaving 8 bases unmatched. The CDR3 DNA sequence: TGTGCCAGTAGTCGAGGGACAGGCCCCCGAAACACCATATATTTT. Its protein product is CASSRGTGPRNTIYF.

About this clone itself: Other DNA variants within this sample encode the same CDR3. J is TRBJ2-5 and V is TRBV5-1, with unresolved D. This CDR3 comprises 13 residues. The V gene's germline CDR1 is SGHRS and CDR2 YFSETQ. V dropped 0 bases and J dropped 5 bases, with 8 bases sitting between them. The CDR3 loop is CASSLGGDETQYF. The CDR3 bases are TGCGCCAGCAGCTTGGGGGGTGACGAGACCCAGTACTTC.

The rearrangement uses TRBV6-4 and TRBJ2-1, with D hard to call. Trimming pared 5 bases from V and 6 bases from J, leaving 11 bases between. Germline lookup yields CDR1 MRHNA and CDR2 SNTAGT. There are 13 residues in the CDR3. CDR3 nucleotides: TGTGCCAGCAGTCCTACAACGGGCAATGAGCAGTTCTTC. Its translation is CASSPTTGNEQFF.

This clone appeared a few times. This chain joins TRBV30 and TRBJ1-1, with D possibly being TRBD1 (5 bases). CDR3 length: 11 residues. Germline-derived CDR1 and CDR2 are GTSNPN and SVGIG (reference sequence). Trimming removed 5 bases from V and 10 bases from J, with 14 bases in between. The DNA of the CDR3 is TGTGCCTGGGGGACGGCATATACAGCTTTCTTT. Its protein product is CAWGTAYTAFF.

The CDR3 nucleotides are TGTGCCAGTAGCGACAGACCCTTGAACACTGAAGCTTTCTTT. Translating it yields CASSDRPLNTEAFF. The chain employs TRBV19 and TRBJ1-1, with D perhaps TRBD1 (5 bases). V was clipped by 6 bases and J by 0 bases, with 11 bases between them. The CDR3 totals 14 residues. Germline-derived CDR1 and CDR2 are LNHDA and SQIVND (reference sequence).

This clone was found a few times. V usage is TRBV5-1 and J usage is TRBJ2-2; D might be TRBD2 (5 bases). Trimming took 0 bases from V and 0 from J, leaving 12 bases between them. The germline V gene encodes CDR1 SGHRS and CDR2 YFSETQ. The CDR3 has 17 residues. CDR3 in amino acids: CASSLARGQPNTGELFF. The DNA for the CDR3 is TGCGCCAGCAGCTTGGCCAGAGGGCAGCCGAACACCGGGGAGCTGTTTTTT. The full variable domain, completed using reference TRBV5-1 and TRBJ2-2, is KAGVTQTPRYLIKTRGQQVTLSCSPISGHRSVSWYQQTPGQGLQFLFEYFSETQRNKGNFPGRFSGRQFSNSRSEMNVSTLELGDSALYLCASSLARGQPNTGELFFGEGSRLTVL.

The V call is TRBV6-6, the J call TRBJ2-4; perhaps TRBD1 as D (6 bases). CDR1 is MNHNY, CDR2 SVGAGI, per germline (reference sequence). The ends were cut back, 5 bases at V and 3 bases at J, with 20 bases in the middle. The CDR3 spans 17 residues. The CDR3 DNA follows: TGTGCCAGCAGTCAGCCCGACAGGTCGAGGGGCAAAAACATTCAGTACTTC. Residues: CASSQPDRSRGKNIQYF.

J is TRBJ1-2 and V is TRBV4-1, with no clear D. CDR3 length equals 15 residues. The germline V and J ends were trimmed by 0 bases and 4 bases, with 12 bases remaining between them. Germline V gene data show CDR1 as MGHRA and CDR2 as YSYEKL. CDR3 sequence: CASSQDDWAAYGYTF. The CDR3 coding sequence is TGCGCCAGCAGCCAAGATGACTGGGCCGCCTATGGCTACACCTTC.

The chain employs TRBV6-5 and TRBJ1-4; D may be TRBD1 (6 bases). The CDR3 is 14 amino acids. CDR1 and CDR2 from the germline V gene are MNHEY and SVGAGI. The germline V and J ends were trimmed by 9 bases and 4 bases, with 15 bases remaining between them. CDR3 sequence reads: CASWDTGNNEKLFF. In DNA form, the CDR3 reads TGTGCCAGTTGGGACACGGGTAATAATGAAAAACTGTTTTTT.

J is TRBJ1-4 and V is TRBV2, with 7 bases aligning to TRBD1. This CDR3 is 14 amino acids long. J was trimmed by 7 bases and V by 7 bases; bases with no gene match: 9. Germline V CDR1 and CDR2: SNHLY, FYNNEI. The CDR3 spells CASTSTGFGEKLFF. The CDR3 DNA reads as TGTGCCAGCACCTCGACAGGGTTTGGTGAAAAACTGTTTTTT.

The chain uses TRBV27 and TRBJ1-1, with D possibly matching TRBD1 (5 bases). Germline V lookup: CDR1 MNHEY, CDR2 SMNVEV (reference sequence). The CDR3 runs 14 residues. V lost 3 bases to trimming and J lost 4 bases, with 12 bases between them. The CDR3 loop reads CASSLIRGATEAFF. CDR3 in DNA: TGTGCCAGCAGTTTGATTCGAGGGGCCACTGAAGCTTTCTTT.